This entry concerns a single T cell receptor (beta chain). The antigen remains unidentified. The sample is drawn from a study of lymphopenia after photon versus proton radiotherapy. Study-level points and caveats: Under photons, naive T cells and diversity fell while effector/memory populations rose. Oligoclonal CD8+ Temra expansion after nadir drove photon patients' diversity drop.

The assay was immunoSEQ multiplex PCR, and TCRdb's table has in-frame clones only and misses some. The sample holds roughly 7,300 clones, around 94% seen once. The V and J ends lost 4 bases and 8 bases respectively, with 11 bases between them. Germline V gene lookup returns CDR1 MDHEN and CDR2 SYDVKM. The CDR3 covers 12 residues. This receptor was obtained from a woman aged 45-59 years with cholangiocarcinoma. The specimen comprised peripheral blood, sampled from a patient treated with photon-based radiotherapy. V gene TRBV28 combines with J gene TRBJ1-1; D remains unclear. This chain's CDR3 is CASSSLGTEAFF. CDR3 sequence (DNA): TGTGCCAGCAGTTCCCTAGGAACAGAAGCTTTCTTT.